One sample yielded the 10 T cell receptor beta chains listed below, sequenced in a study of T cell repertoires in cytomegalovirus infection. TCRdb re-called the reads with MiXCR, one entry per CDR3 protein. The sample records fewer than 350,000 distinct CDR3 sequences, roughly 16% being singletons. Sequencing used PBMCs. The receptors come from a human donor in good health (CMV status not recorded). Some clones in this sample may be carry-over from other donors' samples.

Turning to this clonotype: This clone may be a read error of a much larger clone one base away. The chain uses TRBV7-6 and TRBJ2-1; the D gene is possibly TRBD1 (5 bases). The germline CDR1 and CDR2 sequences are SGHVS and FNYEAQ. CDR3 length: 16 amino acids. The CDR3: CAGSLGVTDSYNEQFF. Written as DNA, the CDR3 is TGTGCCGGCAGCTTAGGGGTGACAGACTCCTACAATGAGCAGTTCTTC.

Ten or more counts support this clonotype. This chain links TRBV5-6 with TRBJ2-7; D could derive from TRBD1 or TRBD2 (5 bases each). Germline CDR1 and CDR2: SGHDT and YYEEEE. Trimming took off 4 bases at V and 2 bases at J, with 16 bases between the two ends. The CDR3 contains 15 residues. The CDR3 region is CASSITTGGPYEQYF. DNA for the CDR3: TGTGCCAGCAGCATTACCACAGGCGGGCCCTACGAGCAGTACTTC.

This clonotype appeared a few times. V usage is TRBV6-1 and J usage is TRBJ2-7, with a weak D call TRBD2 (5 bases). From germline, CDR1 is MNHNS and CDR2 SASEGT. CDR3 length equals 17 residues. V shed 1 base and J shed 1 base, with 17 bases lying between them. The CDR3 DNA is TGTGCCAGCAGTGAAGGAAGGAGAATGCGGGCTTCCTACGAGCAGTACTTC. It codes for CASSEGRRMRASYEQYF.

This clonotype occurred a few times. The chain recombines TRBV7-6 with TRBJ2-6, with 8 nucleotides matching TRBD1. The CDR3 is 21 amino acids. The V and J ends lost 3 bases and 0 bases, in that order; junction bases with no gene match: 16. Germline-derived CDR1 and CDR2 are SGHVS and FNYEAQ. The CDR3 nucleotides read TGTGCCAGCAGCTTGGGAGTAACGCCAGGGGGCAAGACCTCTGGGGCCAACGTCCTGACTTTC. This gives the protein CASSLGVTPGGKTSGANVLTF.

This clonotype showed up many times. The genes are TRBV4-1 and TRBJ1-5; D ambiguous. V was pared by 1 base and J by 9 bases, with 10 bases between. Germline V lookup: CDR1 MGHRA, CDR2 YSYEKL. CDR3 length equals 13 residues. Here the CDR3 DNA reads TGCGCCAGCAGCCAAGGACCAACTCGGCCCCAGCATTTT. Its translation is CASSQGPTRPQHF.

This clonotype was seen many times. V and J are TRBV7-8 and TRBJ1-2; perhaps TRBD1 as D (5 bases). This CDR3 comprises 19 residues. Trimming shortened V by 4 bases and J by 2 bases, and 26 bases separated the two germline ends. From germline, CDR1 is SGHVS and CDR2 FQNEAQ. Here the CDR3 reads CASSSTRVPQGRPNYGYTF. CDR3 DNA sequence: TGTGCCAGCAGCTCTACCCGGGTGCCCCAGGGCCGTCCCAACTATGGCTACACCTTC.

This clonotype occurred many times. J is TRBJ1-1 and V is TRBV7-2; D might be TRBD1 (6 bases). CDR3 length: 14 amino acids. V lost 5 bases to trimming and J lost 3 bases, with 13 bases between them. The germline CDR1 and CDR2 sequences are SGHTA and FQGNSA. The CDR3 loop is CASSPPGGHTEAFF. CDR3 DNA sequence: TGTGCCAGCAGCCCCCCGGGGGGGCACACTGAAGCTTTCTTT.

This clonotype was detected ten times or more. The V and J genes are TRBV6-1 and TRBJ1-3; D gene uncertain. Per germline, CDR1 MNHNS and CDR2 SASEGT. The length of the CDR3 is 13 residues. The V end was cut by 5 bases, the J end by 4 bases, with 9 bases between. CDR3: CASSSELGNTIYF. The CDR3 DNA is TGTGCCAGCAGTTCCGAGCTGGGAAACACCATATATTTT.

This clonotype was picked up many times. The CDR3 region has the DNA TGTGCCAGCAGTTTCTCGGCAGGGGGTGACACCGGGGAGCTGTTTTTT. Protein sequence: CASSFSAGGDTGELFF. The V and J genes are TRBV12-3 or TRBV12-4 and TRBJ2-2; 7 nucleotides align to TRBD1. The J segment lost 3 bases and the V segment lost 3 bases, leaving 7 bases of the junction unmatched. The CDR3 spans 16 residues.

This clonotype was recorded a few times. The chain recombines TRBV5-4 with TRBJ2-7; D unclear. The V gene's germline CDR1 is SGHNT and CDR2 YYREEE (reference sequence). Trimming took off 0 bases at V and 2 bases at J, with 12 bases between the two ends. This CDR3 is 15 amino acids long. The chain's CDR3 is CASSLAGASAYEQYF. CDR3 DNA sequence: TGTGCCAGCAGCTTGGCGGGCGCGTCGGCCTACGAGCAGTACTTC. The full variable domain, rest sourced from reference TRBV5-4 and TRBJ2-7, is ETGVTQSPTHLIKTRGQQVTLRCSSQSGHNTVSWYQQALGQGPQFIFQYYREEENGRGNFPPRFSGLQFPNYSSELNVNALELDDSALYLCASSLAGASAYEQYFGPGTRLTVT.